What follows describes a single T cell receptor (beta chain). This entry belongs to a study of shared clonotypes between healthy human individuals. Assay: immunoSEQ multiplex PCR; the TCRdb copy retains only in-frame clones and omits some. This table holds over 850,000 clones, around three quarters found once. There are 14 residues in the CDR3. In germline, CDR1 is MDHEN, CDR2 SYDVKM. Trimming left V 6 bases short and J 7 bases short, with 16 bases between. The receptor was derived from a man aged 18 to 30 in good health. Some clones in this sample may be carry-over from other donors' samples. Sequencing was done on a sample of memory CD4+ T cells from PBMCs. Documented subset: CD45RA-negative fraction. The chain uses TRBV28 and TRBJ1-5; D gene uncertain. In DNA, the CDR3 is TGTGCCAGCAGCGACGGAGGGCTGGGGCAGCCCCAGCATTTT. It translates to CASSDGGLGQPQHF.